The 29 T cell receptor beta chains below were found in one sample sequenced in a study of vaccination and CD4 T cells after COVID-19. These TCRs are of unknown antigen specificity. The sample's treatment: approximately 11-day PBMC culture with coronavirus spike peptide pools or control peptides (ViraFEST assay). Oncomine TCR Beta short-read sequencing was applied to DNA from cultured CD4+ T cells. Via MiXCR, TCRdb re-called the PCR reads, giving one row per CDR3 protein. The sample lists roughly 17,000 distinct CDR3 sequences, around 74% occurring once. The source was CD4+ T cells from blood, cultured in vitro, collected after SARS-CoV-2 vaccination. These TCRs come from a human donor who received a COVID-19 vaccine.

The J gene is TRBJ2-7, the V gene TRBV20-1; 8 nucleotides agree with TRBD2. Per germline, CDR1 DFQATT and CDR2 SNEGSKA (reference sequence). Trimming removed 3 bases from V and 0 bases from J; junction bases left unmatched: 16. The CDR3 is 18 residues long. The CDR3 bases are TGCAGTGCTAGTGATGCTACCAGCGGGGGTCGTCCCTCCTACGAGCAGTACTTC. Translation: CSASDATSGGRPSYEQYF.

The chain's CDR3 is CASSYLHREETQYF. The DNA of the CDR3 is TGTGCCAGCAGTTACCTACACCGAGAAGAGACCCAGTACTTC. The genes are TRBV6-5 and TRBJ2-5, with D unresolved. V shed 2 bases and J shed 3 bases, with 10 bases lying between them. CDR3 length: 14 residues. CDR1 and CDR2 from the germline V gene are MNHEY and SVGAGI.

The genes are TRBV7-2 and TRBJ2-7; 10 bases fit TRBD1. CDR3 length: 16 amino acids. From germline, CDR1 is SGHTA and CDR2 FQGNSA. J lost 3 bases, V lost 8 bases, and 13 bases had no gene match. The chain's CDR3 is CASALVTGGPNYEQYF. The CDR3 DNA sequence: TGTGCCAGCGCCTTAGTGACAGGGGGCCCCAACTACGAGCAGTACTTC.

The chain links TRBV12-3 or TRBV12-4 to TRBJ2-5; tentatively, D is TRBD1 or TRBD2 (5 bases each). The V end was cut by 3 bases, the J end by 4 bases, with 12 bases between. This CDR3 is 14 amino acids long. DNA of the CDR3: TGTGCCAGCAGTTTCATCTCAGGGACAGAGACCCAGTACTTC. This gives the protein CASSFISGTETQYF.

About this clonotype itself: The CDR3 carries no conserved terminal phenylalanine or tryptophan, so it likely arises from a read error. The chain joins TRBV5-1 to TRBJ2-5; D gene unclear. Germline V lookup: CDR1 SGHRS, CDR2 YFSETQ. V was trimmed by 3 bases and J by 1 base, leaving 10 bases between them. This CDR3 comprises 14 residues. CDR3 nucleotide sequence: TGCGCCAGCAGCTCAGCCGACCCCCAAGAGACCCAGTACCTC. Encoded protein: CASSSADPQETQYL.

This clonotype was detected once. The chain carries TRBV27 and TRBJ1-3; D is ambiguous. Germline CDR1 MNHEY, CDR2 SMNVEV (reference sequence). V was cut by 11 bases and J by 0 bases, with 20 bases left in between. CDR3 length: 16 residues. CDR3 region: CAGSGVLKISGNTIYF. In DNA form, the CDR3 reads TGTGCCGGTAGCGGGGTGCTGAAAATCTCTGGAAACACCATATATTTT.

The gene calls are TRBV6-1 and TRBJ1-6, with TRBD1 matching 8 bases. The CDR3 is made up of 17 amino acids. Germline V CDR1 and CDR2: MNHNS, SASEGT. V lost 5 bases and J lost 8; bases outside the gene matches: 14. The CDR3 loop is CASSQTRTGSGDSPLHF. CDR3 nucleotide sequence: TGTGCCAGCAGTCAGACAAGGACAGGGAGCGGGGATTCACCCCTCCACTTT.

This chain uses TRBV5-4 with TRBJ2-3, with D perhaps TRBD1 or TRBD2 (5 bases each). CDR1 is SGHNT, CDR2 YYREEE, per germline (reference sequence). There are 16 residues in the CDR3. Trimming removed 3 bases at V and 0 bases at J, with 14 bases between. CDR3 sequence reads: CASSSQRGPSTDTQYF. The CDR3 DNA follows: TGTGCCAGCAGCTCCCAACGGGGCCCCAGCACAGATACGCAGTATTTT.

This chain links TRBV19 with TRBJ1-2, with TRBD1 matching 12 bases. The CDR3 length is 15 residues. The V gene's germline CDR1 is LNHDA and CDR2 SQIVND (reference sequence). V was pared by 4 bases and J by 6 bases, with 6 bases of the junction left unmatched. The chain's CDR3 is CASSTAGTGGHGYTF. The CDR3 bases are TGTGCCAGTAGTACAGCCGGGACAGGGGGCCATGGCTACACCTTC.

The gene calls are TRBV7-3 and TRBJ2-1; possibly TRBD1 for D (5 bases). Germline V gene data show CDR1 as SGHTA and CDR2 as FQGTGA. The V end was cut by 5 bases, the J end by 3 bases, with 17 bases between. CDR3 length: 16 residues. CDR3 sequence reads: CASSPQSRARYNEQFF. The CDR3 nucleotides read TGTGCCAGCAGCCCTCAAAGCAGGGCCCGCTACAATGAGCAGTTCTTC.

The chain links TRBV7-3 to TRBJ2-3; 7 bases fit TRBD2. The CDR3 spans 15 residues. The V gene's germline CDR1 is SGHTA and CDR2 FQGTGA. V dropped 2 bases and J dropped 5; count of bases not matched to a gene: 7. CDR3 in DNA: TGTGCCAGCAGCTTACTAGCGGTCTCAGGAGATACGCAGTATTTT. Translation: CASSLLAVSGDTQYF.

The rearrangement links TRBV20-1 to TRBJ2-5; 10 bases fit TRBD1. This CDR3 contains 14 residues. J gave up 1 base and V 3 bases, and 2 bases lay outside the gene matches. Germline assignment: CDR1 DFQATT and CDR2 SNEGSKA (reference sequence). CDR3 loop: CSASRTGGQETQYF. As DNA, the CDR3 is TGCAGTGCTAGTAGGACAGGGGGCCAAGAGACCCAGTACTTC.

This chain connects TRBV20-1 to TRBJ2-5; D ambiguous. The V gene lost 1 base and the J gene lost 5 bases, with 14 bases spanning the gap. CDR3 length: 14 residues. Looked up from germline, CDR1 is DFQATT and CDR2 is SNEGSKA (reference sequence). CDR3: CSARGASGYETQYF. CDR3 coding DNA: TGCAGTGCTAGAGGGGCTAGTGGTTATGAGACCCAGTACTTC.

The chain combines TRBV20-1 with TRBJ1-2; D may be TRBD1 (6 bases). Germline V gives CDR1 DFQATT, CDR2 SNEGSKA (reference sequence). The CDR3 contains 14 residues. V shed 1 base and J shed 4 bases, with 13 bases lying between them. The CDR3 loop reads CSARAAGVPYGYTF. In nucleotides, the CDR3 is TGCAGTGCTAGAGCCGCAGGGGTCCCCTATGGCTACACCTTC.

The CDR3 DNA reads as TGCAGTGCCGAGGGGGCCCGGGGGGGCGTAGATACGCAGTATTTT. Translated: CSAEGARGGVDTQYF. This chain joins TRBV20-1 and TRBJ2-3; D might be TRBD2 (8 bases). The CDR3 consists of 15 residues. The germline CDR1 and CDR2 sequences are DFQATT and SNEGSKA (reference sequence). Trimming removed 6 bases at V and 5 bases at J, with 21 bases between.

CDR3 sequence reads: CASSITTLYEQYF. The CDR3 DNA sequence: TGTGCCAGTAGTATAACGACTCTCTACGAGCAGTACTTC. The chain is built from TRBV19 and TRBJ2-7; D remains unclear. V was clipped by 2 bases and J by 3 bases, with 8 bases between them. The CDR3 covers 13 residues. From germline, CDR1 is LNHDA and CDR2 SQIVND (reference sequence). The variable domain in full, completed from reference TRBV19 and TRBJ2-7, reads DGGITQSPKYLFRKEGQNVTLSCEQNLNHDAMYWYRQDPGQGLRLIYYSQIVNDFQKGDIAEGYSVSREKKESFPLTVTSAQKNPTAFYLCASSITTLYEQYFGPGTRLTVT.

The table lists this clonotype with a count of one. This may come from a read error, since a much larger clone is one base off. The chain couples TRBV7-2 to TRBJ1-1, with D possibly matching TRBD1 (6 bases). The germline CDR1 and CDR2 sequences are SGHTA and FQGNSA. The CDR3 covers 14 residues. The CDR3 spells CANSLQPRGTEAFF. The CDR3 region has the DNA TGTGCCAACAGCCTCCAACCCAGGGGCACTGAAGCTTTCTTT.

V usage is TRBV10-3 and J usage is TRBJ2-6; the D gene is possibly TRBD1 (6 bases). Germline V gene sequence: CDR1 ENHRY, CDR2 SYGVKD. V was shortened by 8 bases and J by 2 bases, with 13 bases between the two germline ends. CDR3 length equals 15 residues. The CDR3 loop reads CAILKQGAGANVLTF. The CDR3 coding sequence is TGTGCCATCTTAAAACAGGGAGCTGGGGCCAACGTCCTGACTTTC.

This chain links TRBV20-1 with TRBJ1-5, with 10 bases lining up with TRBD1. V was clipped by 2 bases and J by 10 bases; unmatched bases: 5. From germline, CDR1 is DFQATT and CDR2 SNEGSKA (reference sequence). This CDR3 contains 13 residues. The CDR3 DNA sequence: TGCAGTGCTAGAAGGGACAGGGGTTTACCCCAGCATTTT. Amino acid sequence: CSARRDRGLPQHF.

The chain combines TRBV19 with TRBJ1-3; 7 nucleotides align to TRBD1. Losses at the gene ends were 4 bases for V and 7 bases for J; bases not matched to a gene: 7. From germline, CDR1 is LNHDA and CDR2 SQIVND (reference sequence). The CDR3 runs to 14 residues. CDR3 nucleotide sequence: TGTGCCAGTAGTAGACGGACAGGTTTCAACACCATATATTTT. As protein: CASSRRTGFNTIYF.

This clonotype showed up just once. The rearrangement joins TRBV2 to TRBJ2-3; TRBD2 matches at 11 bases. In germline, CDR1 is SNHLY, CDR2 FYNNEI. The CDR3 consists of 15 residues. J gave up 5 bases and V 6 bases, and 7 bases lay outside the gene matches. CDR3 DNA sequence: TGTGCCAGCAGCCCTGTAACTAGCGGGGGAGATACGCAGTATTTT. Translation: CASSPVTSGGDTQYF.

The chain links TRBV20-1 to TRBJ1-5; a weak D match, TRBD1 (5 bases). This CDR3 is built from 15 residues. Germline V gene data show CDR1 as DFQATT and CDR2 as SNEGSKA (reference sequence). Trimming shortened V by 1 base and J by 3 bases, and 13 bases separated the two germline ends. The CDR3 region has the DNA TGCAGTGCTAGAGCGGAGGGGAACTTCAATCAGCCCCAGCATTTT. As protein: CSARAEGNFNQPQHF.

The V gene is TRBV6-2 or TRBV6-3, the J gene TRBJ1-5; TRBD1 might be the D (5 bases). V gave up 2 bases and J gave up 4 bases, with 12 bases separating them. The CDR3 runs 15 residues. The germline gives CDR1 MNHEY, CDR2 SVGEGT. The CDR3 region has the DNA TGTGCCAGCAGTTACGGGACCCTAGGGAATCAGCCCCAGCATTTT. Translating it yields CASSYGTLGNQPQHF.

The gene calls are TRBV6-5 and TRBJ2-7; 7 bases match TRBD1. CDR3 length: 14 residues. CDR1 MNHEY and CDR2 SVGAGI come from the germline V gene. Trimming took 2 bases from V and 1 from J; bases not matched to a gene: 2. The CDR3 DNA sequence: TGTGCCAGCAGTTACACAGGGGAATCCTACGAGCAGTACTTC. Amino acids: CASSYTGESYEQYF.

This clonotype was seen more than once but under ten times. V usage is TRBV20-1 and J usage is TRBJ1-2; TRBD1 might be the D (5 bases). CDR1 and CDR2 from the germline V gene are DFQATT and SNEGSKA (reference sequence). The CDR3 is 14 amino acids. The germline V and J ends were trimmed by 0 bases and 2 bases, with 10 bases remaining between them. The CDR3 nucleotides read TGCAGTGCTAGAGAGGGGGGAAAGAACTATGGCTACACCTTC. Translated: CSAREGGKNYGYTF.

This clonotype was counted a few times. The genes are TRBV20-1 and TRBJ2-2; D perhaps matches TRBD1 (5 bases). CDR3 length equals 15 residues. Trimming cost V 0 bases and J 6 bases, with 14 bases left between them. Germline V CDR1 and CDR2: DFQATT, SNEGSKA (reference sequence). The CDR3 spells CSARDGRVDAGELFF. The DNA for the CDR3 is TGCAGTGCTAGAGATGGCAGGGTGGATGCCGGGGAGCTGTTTTTT.

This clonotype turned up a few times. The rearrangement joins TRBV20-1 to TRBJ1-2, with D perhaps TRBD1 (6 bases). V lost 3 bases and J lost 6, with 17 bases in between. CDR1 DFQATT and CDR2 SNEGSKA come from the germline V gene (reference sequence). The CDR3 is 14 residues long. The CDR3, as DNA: TGCAGTGCTAGTGATTCAGGGCAGGGGCATGGCTACACCTTC. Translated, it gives CSASDSGQGHGYTF.

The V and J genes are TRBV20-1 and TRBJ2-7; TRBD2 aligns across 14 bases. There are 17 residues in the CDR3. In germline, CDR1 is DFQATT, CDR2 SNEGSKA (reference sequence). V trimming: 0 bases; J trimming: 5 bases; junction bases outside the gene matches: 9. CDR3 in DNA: TGCAGTGCTAGAGATGTGACTAGCGGGGGGGCGCACCACGAGCAGTACTTC. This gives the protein CSARDVTSGGAHHEQYF.

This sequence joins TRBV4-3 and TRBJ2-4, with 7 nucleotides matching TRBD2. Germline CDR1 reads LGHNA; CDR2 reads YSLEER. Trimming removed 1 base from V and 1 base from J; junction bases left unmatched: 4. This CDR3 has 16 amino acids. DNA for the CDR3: TGCGCCAGCAGCCAAGGGGGGGGATGGGCCAAAAACATTCAGTACTTC. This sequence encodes CASSQGGGWAKNIQYF.